A single sample is the source of the 17 T cell receptor beta chains below, sequenced in a study of T cell responses to AZD1222 COVID-19 vaccine. Sequencing used immunoSEQ multiplex PCR; TCRdb keeps in-frame clones, though not all of them. The top ten hold under 3% of the sample, which has roughly 120,000 clones, around 90% seen once. The input for sequencing was peripheral blood, taken 28 days after the second AZD1222 dose. These receptors were obtained from an adult who received the AZD1222 COVID-19 vaccine.

The CDR3 sequence is CASSPQAGEQFF. DNA for the CDR3: TGTGCCAGCTCACCACAGGCCGGAGAGCAGTTCTTC. The chain employs TRBV18 and TRBJ2-1; the D is unclear. This CDR3 has 12 residues. V lost 1 base and J 10 bases, leaving 8 bases between the germline ends. Per germline, CDR1 KGHSH and CDR2 LQKENI.

This clone was detected once. The chain joins TRBV7-9 to TRBJ1-1, with TRBD1 as a possible D gene (5 bases). Germline V lookup: CDR1 SEHNR, CDR2 FQNEAQ (reference sequence). CDR3 length: 14 residues. Trimming shortened V by 5 bases and J by 8 bases, and 18 bases separated the two germline ends. The CDR3 sequence: CASSHGQGREEAFF. The DNA of the CDR3 is TGTGCCAGCAGCCACGGGCAGGGAAGGGAGGAAGCTTTCTTT.

The rearrangement joins TRBV9 to TRBJ1-1, with D perhaps matching TRBD1 (5 bases). Germline lookup yields CDR1 SGDLS and CDR2 YYNGEE. Trimming left V 4 bases short and J 5 bases short, with 12 bases between. The CDR3 is made up of 13 amino acids. The CDR3 region has the DNA TGTGCCAGCAGCCAGGGAAGGTGGACTGAAGCTTTCTTT. Its protein is CASSQGRWTEAFF.

V is TRBV28 and J is TRBJ2-3; a possible D gene is TRBD1 (5 bases). V dropped 1 base and J dropped 2 bases, with 16 bases sitting between them. The germline V gene has CDR1 MDHEN and CDR2 SYDVKM. This CDR3 has 17 amino acids. In nucleotides, the CDR3 is TGTGCCAGCAGTTTATTAGGTCAGATCAGGGCCACAGATACGCAGTATTTT. It encodes CASSLLGQIRATDTQYF.

This chain connects TRBV2 to TRBJ1-5, with 8 bases matching TRBD1. V trimming: 6 bases; J trimming: 4 bases; junction bases outside the gene matches: 5. The CDR3 is 14 amino acids. Germline lookup yields CDR1 SNHLY and CDR2 FYNNEI. Written as DNA, the CDR3 is TGTGCCAGCAGCCGAAACAGGGGGAATCAGCCCCAGCATTTT. Its translation is CASSRNRGNQPQHF.

The chain couples TRBV2 to TRBJ2-5, with D tentatively TRBD2 (6 bases). The germline V and J ends were trimmed by 6 bases and 2 bases, with 10 bases remaining between them. The germline V gene encodes CDR1 SNHLY and CDR2 FYNNEI. The CDR3 loop spans 13 amino acids. CDR3 sequence (DNA): TGTGCCAGCAGGGCGGGACTGCAAGAGACCCAGTACTTC. Residues: CASRAGLQETQYF.

This clone was counted a single time. The V gene is TRBV24-1, the J gene TRBJ2-3; unclear D gene. There are 14 residues in the CDR3. Trimming removed 0 bases from V and 3 bases from J, with 6 bases in between. Germline assignment: CDR1 KGHDR and CDR2 SFDVKD. The CDR3 nucleotides are TGTGCCACCAGTGATTTGAAACAGACAGATACGCAGTATTTT. Translating gives CATSDLKQTDTQYF.

This clone has more than one count but fewer than ten. This rearrangement joins TRBV11-2 to TRBJ1-4; no reliable D call. The CDR3 runs 13 residues. Germline V gene data show CDR1 as SGHAT and CDR2 as FQNNGV. The V gene lost 4 bases and the J gene lost 5 bases, with 8 bases spanning the gap. CDR3 DNA sequence: TGTGCCAGCAGCTCAAAACTGAATGAAAAACTGTTTTTT. It is translated as CASSSKLNEKLFF.

J is TRBJ1-1 and V is TRBV6-5, with no clear D. This CDR3 has 14 residues. The germline V and J ends were trimmed by 6 bases and 1 base, with 12 bases remaining between them. The germline gives CDR1 MNHEY, CDR2 SVGAGI. As DNA, the CDR3 is TGTGCCAGCAGCGTGCCCGGGAAGAACACTGAAGCTTTCTTT. Translated, it gives CASSVPGKNTEAFF.

This chain joins TRBV5-4 and TRBJ1-6; weak D call: TRBD1 (5 bases). In germline, CDR1 is SGHNT, CDR2 YYREEE (reference sequence). V lost 0 bases, J lost 8 bases, and 18 bases lay in between. This CDR3 has 17 amino acids. Written as DNA, the CDR3 is TGTGCCAGCAGCTTGGGGGGACCGACAGTAGGGTATTCACCCCTCCACTTT. This codes for CASSLGGPTVGYSPLHF.

The chain employs TRBV9 and TRBJ1-4; a possible D gene is TRBD1 (6 bases). There are 14 residues in the CDR3. Germline assignment: CDR1 SGDLS and CDR2 YYNGEE. V dropped 4 bases and J dropped 4 bases, with 11 bases sitting between them. The CDR3 region has the DNA TGTGCCAGCAGCCCCCGGACAGATAATGAAAAACTGTTTTTT. This translates into CASSPRTDNEKLFF.

The count of this clone is one. The chain recombines TRBV11-3 with TRBJ2-1, with D possibly called TRBD1 or TRBD2 (5 bases each). Germline V gives CDR1 SGHNT, CDR2 YENEEA. The CDR3 covers 13 residues. Trimming cost V 2 bases and J 6 bases, with 8 bases left between them. CDR3 coding DNA: TGTGCCAGCAGCTTACCAGGGAGCAATGAGCAGTTCTTC. This codes for CASSLPGSNEQFF.

This chain links TRBV9 with TRBJ1-2; D gene ambiguous. Trimming shortened V by 3 bases and J by 4 bases, and 4 bases separated the two germline ends. From germline, CDR1 is SGDLS and CDR2 YYNGEE. The CDR3 covers 11 residues. This chain's CDR3 is CASSAIYGYTF. As DNA, the CDR3 is TGTGCCAGCAGCGCAATCTATGGCTACACCTTC.

The rearrangement links TRBV7-2 to TRBJ1-2, with unresolved D. The CDR3 loop spans 17 amino acids. Germline lookup yields CDR1 SGHTA and CDR2 FQGNSA. V gave up 5 bases and J gave up 3 bases, with 22 bases separating them. CDR3 in DNA: TGTGCCAGCAGCCCTACATATATAGGCAGAAGGGACTATGGCTACACCTTC. Translation: CASSPTYIGRRDYGYTF.

This chain uses TRBV18 with TRBJ1-4, with D maybe TRBD1 (6 bases). CDR3 length: 15 amino acids. With 1 base removed from V and 3 bases from J, the gap between germline ends came to 9 bases. Germline V lookup: CDR1 KGHSH, CDR2 LQKENI. The CDR3 is CASSPRQGSNEKLFF. For the CDR3, the DNA is TGTGCCAGCTCACCACGCCAGGGGTCTAATGAAAAACTGTTTTTT.

The chain uses TRBV7-8 and TRBJ2-3; no clear D gene. The CDR3 consists of 11 residues. The V end was cut by 5 bases, the J end by 7 bases, with 7 bases between. Germline V gene sequence: CDR1 SGHVS, CDR2 FQNEAQ. The CDR3 DNA sequence: TGTGCCAGCAGCCGCCATAATACGCAGTATTTT. Translation: CASSRHNTQYF.

This clone was counted between two and nine times. The chain recombines TRBV12-3 or TRBV12-4 with TRBJ1-2; weak D call: TRBD1 (6 bases). The CDR3 is 13 amino acids. Trimming took 3 bases from V and 6 from J, leaving 11 bases between them. The DNA for the CDR3 is TGTGCCAGCAGTTTTAACCAGGGGCATGGCTACACCTTC. This codes for CASSFNQGHGYTF.